In its sample, the clone carrying this TCR beta chain was seen many times. No antigen is known for it. The data were obtained in a study of T cells in Graves' hyperthyroidism and ophthalmopathy. Study-wide points: Classification by a 13 V-J model distinguished ophthalmopathy from stable hyperthyroidism.

The CDR3 is 21 amino acids. With 5 bases clipped from V and 0 bases from J, the junction kept 19 bases outside the gene matches. The germline V gene has CDR1 MDHEN and CDR2 SYDVKM. Researchers amplified the TCR beta CDR3 regions from RNA transcripts. First-round RT-PCR of the TCR CDR3 relied on the HTBI primer set. TCRdb called the multiplex PCR reads again in MiXCR, with one record for every CDR3 protein. The table has around 600,000 distinct CDR3 sequences, 14% seen once. Reasons for excluding patients were uncontrolled infection, other autoimmune disease, pregnancy or lactation. PBMCs were collected from an approximately 9.3 ml volume of fresh peripheral blood.

The gene calls are TRBV28 and TRBJ2-3; the match to TRBD2 covers 11 bases. The source of this sequence is a woman in her 50s with Graves' ophthalmopathy. The material sequenced was blood. The CDR3 DNA reads TGTGCCAGCAGTCCCGGGACTAGCGGAGCCGCAAACCTTAAGAGCACAGATACGCAGTATTTT. Protein: CASSPGTSGAANLKSTDTQYF.